This T cell receptor (beta chain) stems from a study of cytomegalovirus exposure and HLA in healthy donors. Study-wide results and limits: Rare TCR sequences predominated, though certain public TCRs were found in many donors. According to a later analysis, TCR clusters from the first cohort tended to co-occur in the 120 or so validation repertoires.

Here immunoSEQ multiplex PCR was the method, and the copy in TCRdb shows in-frame clones only, minus some. This sample yields 250,000 to 300,000 clones, of which around 90% are seen a single time; 0.37% belongs to the top ten. As concerns this clone: Its antigen is still unknown.

This TCR was sampled from a woman in her late teens or twenties in good health and CMV-seronegative. Sequencing used PBMCs.

Here the CDR3 DNA reads TGTGCCAGCAGTAGACAGTCAGTCGGAGAGACCCAGTACTTC. Protein: CASSRQSVGETQYF. The chain combines TRBV13 with TRBJ2-5; tentative D call: TRBD1 (5 bases). Germline lookup yields CDR1 PRHDT and CDR2 FYEKMQ (reference sequence). Trimming pared 6 bases from V and 4 bases from J, leaving 15 bases between. The CDR3 runs 14 residues.